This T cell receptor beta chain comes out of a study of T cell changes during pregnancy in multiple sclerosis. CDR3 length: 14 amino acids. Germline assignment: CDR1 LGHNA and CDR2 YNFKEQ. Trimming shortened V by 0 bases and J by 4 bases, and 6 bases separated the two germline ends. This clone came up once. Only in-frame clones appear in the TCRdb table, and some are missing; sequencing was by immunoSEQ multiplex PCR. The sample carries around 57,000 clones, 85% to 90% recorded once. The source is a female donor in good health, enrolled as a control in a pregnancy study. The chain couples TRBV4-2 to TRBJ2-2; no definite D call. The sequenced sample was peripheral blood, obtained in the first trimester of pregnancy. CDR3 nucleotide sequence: TGTGCCAGCAGCCAAGACAGATCCACCGGGGAGCTGTTTTTT. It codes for CASSQDRSTGELFF.